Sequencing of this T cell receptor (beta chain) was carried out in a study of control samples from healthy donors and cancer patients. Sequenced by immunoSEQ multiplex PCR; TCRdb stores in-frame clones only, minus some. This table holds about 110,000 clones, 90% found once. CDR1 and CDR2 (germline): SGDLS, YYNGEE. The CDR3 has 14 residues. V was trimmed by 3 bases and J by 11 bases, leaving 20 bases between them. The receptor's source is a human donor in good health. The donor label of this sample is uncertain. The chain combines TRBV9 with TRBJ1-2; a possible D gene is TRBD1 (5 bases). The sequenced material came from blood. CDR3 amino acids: CASSAQERGVGYTF. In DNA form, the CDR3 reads TGTGCCAGCAGCGCACAAGAGAGAGGGGTTGGTTACACCTTC.